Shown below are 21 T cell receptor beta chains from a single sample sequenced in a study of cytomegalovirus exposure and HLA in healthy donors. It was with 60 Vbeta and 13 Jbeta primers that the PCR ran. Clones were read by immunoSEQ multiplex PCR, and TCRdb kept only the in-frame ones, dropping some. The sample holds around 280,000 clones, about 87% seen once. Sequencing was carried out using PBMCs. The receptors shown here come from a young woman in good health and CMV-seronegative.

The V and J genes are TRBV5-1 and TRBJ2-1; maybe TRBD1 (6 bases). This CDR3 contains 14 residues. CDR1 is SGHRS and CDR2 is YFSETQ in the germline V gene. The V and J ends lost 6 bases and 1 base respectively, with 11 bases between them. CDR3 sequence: CASTLGGSYNEQFF. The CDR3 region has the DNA TGCGCCAGCACCTTAGGGGGATCCTACAATGAGCAGTTCTTC.

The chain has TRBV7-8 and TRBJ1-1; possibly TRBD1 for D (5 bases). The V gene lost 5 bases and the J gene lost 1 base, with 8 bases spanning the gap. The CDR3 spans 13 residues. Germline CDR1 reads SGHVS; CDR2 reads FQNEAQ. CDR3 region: CASSPTENTEAFF. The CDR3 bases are TGTGCCAGCAGCCCGACAGAGAACACTGAAGCTTTCTTT.

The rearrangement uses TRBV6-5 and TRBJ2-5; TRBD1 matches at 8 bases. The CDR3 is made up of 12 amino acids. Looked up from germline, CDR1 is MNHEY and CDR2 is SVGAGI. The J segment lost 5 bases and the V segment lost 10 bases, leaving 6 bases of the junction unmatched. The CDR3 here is CATSTGEETQYF. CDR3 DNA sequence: TGTGCCACCTCGACAGGGGAGGAGACCCAGTACTTC.

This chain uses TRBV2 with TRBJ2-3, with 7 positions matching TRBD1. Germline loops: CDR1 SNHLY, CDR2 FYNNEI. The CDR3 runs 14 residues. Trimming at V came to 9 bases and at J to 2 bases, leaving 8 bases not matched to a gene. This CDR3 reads CASIWDRATDTQYF. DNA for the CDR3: TGTGCCAGTATCTGGGACAGAGCCACAGATACGCAGTATTTT.

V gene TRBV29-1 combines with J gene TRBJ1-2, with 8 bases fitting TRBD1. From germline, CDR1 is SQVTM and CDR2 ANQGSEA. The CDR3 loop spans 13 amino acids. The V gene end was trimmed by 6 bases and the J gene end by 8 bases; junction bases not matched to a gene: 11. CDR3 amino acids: CSVASGGTEGYTF. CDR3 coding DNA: TGCAGCGTCGCATCAGGGGGCACAGAGGGCTACACCTTC. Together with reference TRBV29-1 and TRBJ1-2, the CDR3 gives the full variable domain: SAVISQKPSRDICQRGTSLTIQCQVDSQVTMMFWYRQQPGQSLTLIATANQGSEATYESGFVIDKFPISRPNLTFSTLTVSNMSPEDSSIYLCSVASGGTEGYTFGSGTRLTVV.

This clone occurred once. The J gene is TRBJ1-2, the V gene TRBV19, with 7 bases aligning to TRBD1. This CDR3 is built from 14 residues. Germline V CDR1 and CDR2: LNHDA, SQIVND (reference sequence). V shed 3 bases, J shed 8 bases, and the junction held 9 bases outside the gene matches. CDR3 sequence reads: CASSISQTGSGYTF. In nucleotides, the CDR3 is TGTGCCAGTAGTATCTCCCAGACAGGGAGCGGCTACACCTTC.

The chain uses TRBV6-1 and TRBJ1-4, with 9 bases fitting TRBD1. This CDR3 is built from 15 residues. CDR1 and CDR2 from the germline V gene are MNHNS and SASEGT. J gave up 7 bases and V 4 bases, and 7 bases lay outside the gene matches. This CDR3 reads CASSGRDRVLEKLFF. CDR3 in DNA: TGTGCCAGCAGTGGCCGGGACAGGGTCCTTGAAAAACTGTTTTTT.

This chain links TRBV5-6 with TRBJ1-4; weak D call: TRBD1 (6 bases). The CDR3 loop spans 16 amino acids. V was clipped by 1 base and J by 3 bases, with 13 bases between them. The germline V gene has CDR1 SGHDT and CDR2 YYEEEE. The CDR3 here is CASSLNGGLANEKLFF. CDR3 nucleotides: TGTGCCAGCAGCTTGAACGGGGGGCTAGCTAATGAAAAACTGTTTTTT.

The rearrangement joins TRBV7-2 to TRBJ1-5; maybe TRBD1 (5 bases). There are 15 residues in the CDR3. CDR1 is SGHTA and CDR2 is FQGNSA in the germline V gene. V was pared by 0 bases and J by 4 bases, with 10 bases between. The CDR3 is CASSLAWAGNQPQHF. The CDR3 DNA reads TGTGCCAGCAGCTTAGCGTGGGCAGGGAATCAGCCCCAGCATTTT.

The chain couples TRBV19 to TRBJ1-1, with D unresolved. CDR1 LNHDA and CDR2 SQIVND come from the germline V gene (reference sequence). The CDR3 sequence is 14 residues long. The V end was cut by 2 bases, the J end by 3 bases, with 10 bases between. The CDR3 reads CASSISQTDTEAFF. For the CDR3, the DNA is TGTGCCAGTAGTATATCCCAAACGGACACTGAAGCTTTCTTT.

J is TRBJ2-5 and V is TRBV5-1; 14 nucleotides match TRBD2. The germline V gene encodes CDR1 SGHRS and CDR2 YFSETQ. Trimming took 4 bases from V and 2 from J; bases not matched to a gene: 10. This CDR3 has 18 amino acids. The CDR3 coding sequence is TGCGCCAGCAGCACCCGACTAGCGGGGGGGATACCGCAAGAGACCCAGTACTTC. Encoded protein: CASSTRLAGGIPQETQYF.

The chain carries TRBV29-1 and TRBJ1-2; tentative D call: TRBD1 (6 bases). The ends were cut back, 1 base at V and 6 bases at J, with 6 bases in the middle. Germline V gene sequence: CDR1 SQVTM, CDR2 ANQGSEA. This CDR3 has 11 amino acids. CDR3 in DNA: TGCAGCGTTGAAGGGACAGATGGCTACACCTTC. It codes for CSVEGTDGYTF.

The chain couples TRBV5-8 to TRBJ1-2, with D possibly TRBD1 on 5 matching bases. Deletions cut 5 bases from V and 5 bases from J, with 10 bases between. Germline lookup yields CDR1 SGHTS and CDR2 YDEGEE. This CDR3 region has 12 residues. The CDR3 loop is CASSYRGYGYTF. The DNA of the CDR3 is TGTGCCAGCAGTTACCGGGGGTATGGCTACACCTTC.

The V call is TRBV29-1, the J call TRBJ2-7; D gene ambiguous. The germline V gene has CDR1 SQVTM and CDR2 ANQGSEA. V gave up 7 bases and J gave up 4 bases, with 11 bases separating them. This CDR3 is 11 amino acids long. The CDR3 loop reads CSGRGPYEQYF. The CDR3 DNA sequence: TGCAGCGGCCGTGGCCCATACGAGCAGTACTTC.

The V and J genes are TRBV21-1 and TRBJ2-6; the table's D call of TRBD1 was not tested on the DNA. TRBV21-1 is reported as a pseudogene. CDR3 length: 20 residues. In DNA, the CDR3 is TGTGCCAGCAGCAAAGAGGTAGGCAACAGGGTCCGCTTCGGGGCCAACGTCCTGACTTTC. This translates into CASSKEVGNRVRFGANVLTF.

CDR3 coding DNA: TGTGCCAGCAGATCCGGACAGAGATCTAATGAGCAGTTCTTC. Residues: CASRSGQRSNEQFF. The chain uses TRBV27 and TRBJ2-1; tentatively, D is TRBD1 (6 bases). Deletions cut 6 bases from V and 7 bases from J, with 16 bases between. CDR1 and CDR2 from the germline V gene are MNHEY and SMNVEV (reference sequence). This CDR3 contains 14 residues.

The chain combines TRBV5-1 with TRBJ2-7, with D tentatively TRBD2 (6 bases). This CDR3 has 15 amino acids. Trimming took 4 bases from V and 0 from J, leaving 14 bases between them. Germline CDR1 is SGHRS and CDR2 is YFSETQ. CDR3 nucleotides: TGCGCCAGCAGCGAAGGGACTGCAAGCTCCTACGAGCAGTACTTC. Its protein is CASSEGTASSYEQYF. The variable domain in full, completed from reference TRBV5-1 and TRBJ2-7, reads KAGVTQTPRYLIKTRGQQVTLSCSPISGHRSVSWYQQTPGQGLQFLFEYFSETQRNKGNFPGRFSGRQFSNSRSEMNVSTLELGDSALYLCASSEGTASSYEQYFGPGTRLTVT.

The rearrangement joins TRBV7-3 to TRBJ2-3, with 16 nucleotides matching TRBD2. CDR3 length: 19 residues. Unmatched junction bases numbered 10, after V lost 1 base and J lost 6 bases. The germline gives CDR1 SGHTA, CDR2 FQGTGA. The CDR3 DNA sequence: TGTGCCAGCAGCTTAAATCCCCTTGGGACTAGCGGGGGGGTGGATACGCAGTATTTT. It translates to CASSLNPLGTSGGVDTQYF.

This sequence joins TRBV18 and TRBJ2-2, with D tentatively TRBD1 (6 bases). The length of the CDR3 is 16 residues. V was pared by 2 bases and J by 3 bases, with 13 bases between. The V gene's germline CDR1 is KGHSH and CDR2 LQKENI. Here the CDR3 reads CASSPIGQLDTGELFF. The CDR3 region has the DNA TGTGCCAGCTCACCAATCGGACAGCTGGACACCGGGGAGCTGTTTTTT.

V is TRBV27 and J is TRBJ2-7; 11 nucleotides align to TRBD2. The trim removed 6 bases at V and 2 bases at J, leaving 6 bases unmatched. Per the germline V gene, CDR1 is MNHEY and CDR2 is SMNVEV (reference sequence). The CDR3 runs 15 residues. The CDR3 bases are TGTGCCAGCAGCCGGCTAGCGGGGGGAACCTACGAGCAGTACTTC. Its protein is CASSRLAGGTYEQYF.

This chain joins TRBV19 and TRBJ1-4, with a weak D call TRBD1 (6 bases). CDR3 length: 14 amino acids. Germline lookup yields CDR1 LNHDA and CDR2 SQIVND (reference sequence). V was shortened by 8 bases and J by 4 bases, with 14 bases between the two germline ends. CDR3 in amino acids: CASEDTGYNEKLFF. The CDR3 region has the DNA TGTGCCAGTGAAGACACAGGGTATAATGAAAAACTGTTTTTT.